One sample yielded the 7 T cell receptor beta chains listed below, sequenced in a study of beta chain features in type 1 diabetes. Every isolated RNA sample was fully reverse transcribed, so sequencing captured expressed TCRB transcripts. Only in-frame clones appear in the TCRdb table, and some are missing; sequencing was by immunoSEQ multiplex PCR. The sample gives over 700,000 clones, under 20% of which show up once; 0.023% is in the top ten. Source material: naive CD4+ T cells from blood. These receptors were obtained from a woman aged 18 to 35 in good health.

A remark on this clone: Within the sample, other DNA sequences also encode this same CDR3. V and J are TRBV28 and TRBJ2-7, with 7 positions matching TRBD1. Germline loops: CDR1 MDHEN, CDR2 SYDVKM. The CDR3 contains 12 residues. Losses at the gene ends were 5 bases for V and 4 bases for J; bases not matched to a gene: 2. This chain's CDR3 is CASSQQGYEQYF. CDR3 in DNA: TGTGCCAGCAGTCAACAGGGGTACGAGCAGTACTTC.

This clone was seen a handful of times. The V call is TRBV7-2, the J call TRBJ2-6, with unresolved D. Germline V gene sequence: CDR1 SGHTA, CDR2 FQGNSA. Trimming cost V 0 bases and J 0 bases, with 6 bases left between them. The CDR3 is 16 residues long. CDR3 nucleotide sequence: TGTGCCAGCAGCTTAGCCGGATTCTCTGGGGCCAACGTCCTGACTTTC. Its translation is CASSLAGFSGANVLTF.

The CDR3 sequence: CASSALYEGRGETQYF. CDR3 in DNA: TGTGCCAGCAGCGCCCTCTACGAGGGCCGAGGGGAGACCCAGTACTTC. The rearrangement joins TRBV9 to TRBJ2-5; possible D gene TRBD2, 5 bases. Germline V gene sequence: CDR1 SGDLS, CDR2 YYNGEE. Trimming shortened V by 3 bases and J by 5 bases, and 20 bases separated the two germline ends. This CDR3 contains 16 residues.

V usage is TRBV6-6 and J usage is TRBJ2-7; no clear D gene. This CDR3 comprises 14 residues. CDR1 MNHNY and CDR2 SVGAGI come from the germline V gene (reference sequence). Trimming took 5 bases from V and 2 from J, leaving 13 bases between them. This chain's CDR3 is CASSAPGSPYEQYF. The CDR3 DNA reads as TGTGCCAGCAGTGCACCCGGGTCCCCCTACGAGCAGTACTTC.

In this sample, this clone turned up a few times. The J gene is TRBJ2-1, the V gene TRBV29-1; D call uncertain. The V and J ends lost 1 base and 8 bases respectively, with 6 bases between them. Germline lookup yields CDR1 SQVTM and CDR2 ANQGSEA. There are 11 residues in the CDR3. The chain's CDR3 is CSVEGYYEQFF. In nucleotides, the CDR3 is TGCAGCGTTGAAGGGTACTATGAGCAGTTCTTC.

The chain employs TRBV10-3 and TRBJ2-5; D is unresolved. The CDR3 length is 13 residues. Trimming pared 5 bases from V and 1 base from J, leaving 8 bases between. Germline values: CDR1 ENHRY, CDR2 SYGVKD. CDR3 nucleotides: TGTGCCATCAGTAGGGCTTCCCAAGAGACCCAGTACTTC. Encoded protein: CAISRASQETQYF.

The chain joins TRBV2 to TRBJ2-1, with D perhaps matching TRBD1 or TRBD2 (6 bases each). V lost 3 bases and J lost 3, with 12 bases in between. The CDR3 extends over 15 amino acids. The germline gives CDR1 SNHLY, CDR2 FYNNEI. CDR3 in amino acids: CASSDLGGLYNEQFF. The DNA of the CDR3 is TGTGCCAGCAGTGATTTAGGGGGGCTCTACAATGAGCAGTTCTTC.